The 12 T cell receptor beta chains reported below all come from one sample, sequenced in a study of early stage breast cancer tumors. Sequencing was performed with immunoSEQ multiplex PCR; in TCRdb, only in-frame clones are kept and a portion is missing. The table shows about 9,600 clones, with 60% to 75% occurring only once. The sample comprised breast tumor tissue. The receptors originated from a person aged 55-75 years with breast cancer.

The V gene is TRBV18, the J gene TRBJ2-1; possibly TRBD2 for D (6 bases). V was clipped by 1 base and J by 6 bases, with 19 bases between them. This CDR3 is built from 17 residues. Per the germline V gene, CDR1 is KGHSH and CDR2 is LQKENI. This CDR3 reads CASSPLSSETWGNEQFF. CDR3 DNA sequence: TGTGCCAGCTCACCACTGTCTAGCGAGACCTGGGGCAATGAGCAGTTCTTC.

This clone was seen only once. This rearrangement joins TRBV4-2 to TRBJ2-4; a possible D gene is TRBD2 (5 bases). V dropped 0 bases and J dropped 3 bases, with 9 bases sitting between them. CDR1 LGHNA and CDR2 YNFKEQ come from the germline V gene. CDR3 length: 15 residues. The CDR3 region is CASSQEGDGKNIQYF. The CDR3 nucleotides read TGTGCCAGCAGCCAAGAGGGAGACGGCAAAAACATTCAGTACTTC.

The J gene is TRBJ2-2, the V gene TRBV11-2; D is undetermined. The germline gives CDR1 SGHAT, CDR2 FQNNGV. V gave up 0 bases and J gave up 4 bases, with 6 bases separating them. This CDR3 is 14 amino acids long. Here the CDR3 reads CASSLDKGTGELFF. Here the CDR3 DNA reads TGTGCCAGCAGCTTAGATAAGGGCACCGGGGAGCTGTTTTTT.

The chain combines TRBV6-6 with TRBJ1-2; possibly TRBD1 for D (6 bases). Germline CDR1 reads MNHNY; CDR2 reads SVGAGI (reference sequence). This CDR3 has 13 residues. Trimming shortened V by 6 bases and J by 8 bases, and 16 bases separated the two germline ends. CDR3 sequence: CASSVTGMDGYTF. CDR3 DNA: TGTGCCAGCAGCGTTACAGGGATGGACGGCTACACCTTC.

This CDR3 is CATSRAPQAASYEQYF. CDR3 DNA sequence: TGTGCCACCAGCAGAGCACCCCAGGCAGCGTCCTACGAGCAGTACTTC. This chain links TRBV15 with TRBJ2-7, with no clear D. The CDR3 loop spans 16 amino acids. The ends were cut back, 1 base at V and 1 base at J, with 14 bases in the middle. Germline loops: CDR1 LNHNV, CDR2 YYDKDF (reference sequence).

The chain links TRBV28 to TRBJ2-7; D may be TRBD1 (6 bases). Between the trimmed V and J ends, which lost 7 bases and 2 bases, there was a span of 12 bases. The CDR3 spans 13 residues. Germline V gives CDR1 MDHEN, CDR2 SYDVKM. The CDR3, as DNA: TGTGCCAGCAAATTGACAGGCACCTACGAGCAGTACTTC. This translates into CASKLTGTYEQYF. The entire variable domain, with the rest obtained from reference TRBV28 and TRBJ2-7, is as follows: DVKVTQSSRYLVKRTGEKVFLECVQDMDHENMFWYRQDPGLGLRLIYFSYDVKMKEKGDIPEGYSVSREKKERFSLILESASTNQTSMYLCASKLTGTYEQYFGPGTRLTVT.

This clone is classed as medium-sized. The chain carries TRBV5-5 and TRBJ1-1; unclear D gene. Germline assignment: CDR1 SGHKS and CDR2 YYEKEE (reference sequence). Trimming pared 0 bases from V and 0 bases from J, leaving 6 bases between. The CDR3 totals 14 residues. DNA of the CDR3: TGTGCCAGCAGCTTGGATCCAATGAACACTGAAGCTTTCTTT. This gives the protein CASSLDPMNTEAFF.

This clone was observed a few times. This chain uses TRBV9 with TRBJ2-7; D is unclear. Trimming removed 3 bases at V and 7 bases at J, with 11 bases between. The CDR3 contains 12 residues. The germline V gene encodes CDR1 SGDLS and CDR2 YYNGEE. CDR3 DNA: TGTGCCAGCAGCGGAGACGGCGTGGAGCAGTACTTC. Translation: CASSGDGVEQYF.

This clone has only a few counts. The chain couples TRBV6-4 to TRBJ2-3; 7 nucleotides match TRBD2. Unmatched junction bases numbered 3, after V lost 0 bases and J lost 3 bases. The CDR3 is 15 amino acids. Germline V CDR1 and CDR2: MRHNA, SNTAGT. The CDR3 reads CASSDSGGRTDTQYF. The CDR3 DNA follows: TGTGCCAGCAGTGACTCGGGCGGGAGAACAGATACGCAGTATTTT.

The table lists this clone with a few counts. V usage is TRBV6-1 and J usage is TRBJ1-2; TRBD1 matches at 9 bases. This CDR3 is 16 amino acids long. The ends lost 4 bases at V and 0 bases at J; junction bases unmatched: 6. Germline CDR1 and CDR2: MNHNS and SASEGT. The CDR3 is CASSAWTGDSNYGYTF. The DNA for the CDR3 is TGTGCCAGCAGTGCCTGGACAGGGGATTCTAACTATGGCTACACCTTC.

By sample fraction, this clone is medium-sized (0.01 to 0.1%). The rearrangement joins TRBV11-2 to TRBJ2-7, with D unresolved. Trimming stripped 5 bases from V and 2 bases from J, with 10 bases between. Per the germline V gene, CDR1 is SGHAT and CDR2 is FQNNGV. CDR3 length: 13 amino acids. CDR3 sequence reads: CASSPPNTYEQYF. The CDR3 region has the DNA TGTGCCAGCAGCCCACCGAACACCTACGAGCAGTACTTC.

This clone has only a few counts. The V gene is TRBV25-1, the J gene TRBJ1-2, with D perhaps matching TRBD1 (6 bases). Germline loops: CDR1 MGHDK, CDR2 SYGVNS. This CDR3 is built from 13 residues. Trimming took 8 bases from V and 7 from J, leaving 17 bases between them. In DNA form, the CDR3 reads TGTGCCAGCCGCGAGGGAGGGGGGCCTGGCTACACCTTC. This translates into CASREGGGPGYTF.